Listed here are 5 T cell receptor beta chains from one sample, sequenced in a study of blood T cells in healthy people across ages. A sample-barcoded 5' primer and a J-beta primer mix were used in a second PCR of about 7 to 12 cycles. TCRdb passed the 5' RACE reads through MiXCR, listing each CDR3 protein once. The sample consists of 850,000 to 1,100,000 distinct CDR3 sequences, more than 30% of them appearing once. Sequencing used blood. These receptors came from a man aged 18 to 29 in good health.

V gene TRBV4-3 combines with J gene TRBJ2-7; the D gene is possibly TRBD2 (5 bases). CDR1 and CDR2 from the germline V gene are LGHNA and YSLEER. Trimming took 0 bases from V and 7 from J, leaving 22 bases between them. This CDR3 is 17 amino acids long. In nucleotides, the CDR3 is TGCGCCAGCAGCCAAGATCCCCTAGCAACAACGTTCAATGAGCAGTACTTC. Its translation: CASSQDPLATTFNEQYF.

V gene TRBV12-3 or TRBV12-4 combines with J gene TRBJ2-3; D not certain. This CDR3 has 14 residues. Trimming removed 5 bases from V and 2 bases from J, with 11 bases in between. The CDR3 bases are TGTGCCAGCAGTGTAGATACTTTCACAGATACGCAGTATTTT. It codes for CASSVDTFTDTQYF.

As for this clonotype: At one of its ends the junction is not consistent with the germline gene, which may arise from a read error. J is TRBJ1-2 and V is TRBV7-8, with D tentatively TRBD1 (5 bases). The CDR3 totals 15 residues. CDR1 and CDR2 from the germline V gene are SGHVS and FQNEAQ. CDR3 nucleotides: TGTGCCAGCAGCCCCCTACGGGGGAGAGGCTATGGCTACGCCTTC. This codes for CASSPLRGRGYGYAF.

The sample holds a few counts of this clonotype. The chain has TRBV7-2 and TRBJ2-1, with 9 bases aligning to TRBD2. The DNA end lines up better with TRBJ2-7; the J call may be wrong. The CDR3 spans 16 residues. Germline V lookup: CDR1 SGHTA, CDR2 FQGNSA. Written as DNA, the CDR3 is TGTGCCAGCAGCTTAGACCTTAGCGGGGGCTACAATGAGCAGTACTTC. Protein sequence: CASSLDLSGGYNEQYF.

The chain carries TRBV20-1 and TRBJ2-1, with a weak D call TRBD2 (5 bases). The CDR3 is 11 residues long. The germline gives CDR1 DFQATT, CDR2 SNEGSKA (reference sequence). With 5 bases removed from V and 5 bases from J, the gap between germline ends came to 7 bases. The CDR3 here is CSAFGNNEQFF. DNA of the CDR3: TGCAGTGCTTTCGGGAACAATGAGCAGTTCTTC.